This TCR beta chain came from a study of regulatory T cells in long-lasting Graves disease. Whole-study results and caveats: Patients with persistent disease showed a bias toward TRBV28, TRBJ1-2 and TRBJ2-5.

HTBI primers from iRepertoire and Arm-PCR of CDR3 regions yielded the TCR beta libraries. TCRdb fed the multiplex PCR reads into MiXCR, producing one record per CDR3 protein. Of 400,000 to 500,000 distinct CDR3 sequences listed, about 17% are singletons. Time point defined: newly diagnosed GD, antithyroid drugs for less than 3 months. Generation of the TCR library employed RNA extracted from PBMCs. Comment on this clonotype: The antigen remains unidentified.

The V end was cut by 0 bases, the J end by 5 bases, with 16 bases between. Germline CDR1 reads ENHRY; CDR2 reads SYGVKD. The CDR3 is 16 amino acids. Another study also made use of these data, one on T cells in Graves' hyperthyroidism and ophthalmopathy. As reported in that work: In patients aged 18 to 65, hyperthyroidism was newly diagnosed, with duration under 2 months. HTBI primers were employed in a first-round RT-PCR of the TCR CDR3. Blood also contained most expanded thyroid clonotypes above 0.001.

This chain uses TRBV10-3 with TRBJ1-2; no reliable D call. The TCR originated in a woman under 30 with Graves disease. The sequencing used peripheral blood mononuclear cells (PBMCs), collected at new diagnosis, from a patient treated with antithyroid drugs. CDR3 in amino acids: CAISESGGTPGYGYTF. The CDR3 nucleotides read TGTGCCATCAGTGAGTCGGGAGGCACCCCGGGGTATGGCTACACCTTC.